These 29 T cell receptor beta chains share one sample of origin, sequenced in a study of T-cell reconstitution after alpha-beta-depleted transplantation in children. Unique molecular identifiers were built into the TCRbeta library. MiXCR was run by TCRdb on the PCR reads, yielding one entry per CDR3 protein. The table lists over 400,000 distinct CDR3 sequences, approximately 13% of them singletons. The starting material was PBMCs from the stem cell graft donor, obtained from the stem cell graft. All receptors derive from a human donor who donated a stem cell graft to a child with combined immunodeficiency.

A few counts support this clonotype. The rearrangement joins TRBV10-3 to TRBJ2-1, with 8 bases fitting TRBD2. The CDR3 loop spans 14 amino acids. Germline assignment: CDR1 ENHRY and CDR2 SYGVKD. Trimming removed 6 bases from V and 6 bases from J; junction bases left unmatched: 7. CDR3 nucleotides: TGTGCCATCAGCTCGGGGGGGGCGCTCAATGAGCAGTTCTTC. Protein: CAISSGGALNEQFF.

The rearrangement joins TRBV19 to TRBJ1-6, with D perhaps matching TRBD1 (5 bases). Germline V gene data show CDR1 as LNHDA and CDR2 as SQIVND (reference sequence). V was clipped by 8 bases and J by 13 bases, with 21 bases between them. This CDR3 is built from 14 residues. CDR3 DNA: TGTGCCAGTCACCCATCGGACAATCCTTATCCCCTCCACTTT. This encodes CASHPSDNPYPLHF.

The chain is built from TRBV5-6 and TRBJ1-2, with D uncertain. The CDR3 runs to 14 residues. Germline CDR1 and CDR2: SGHDT and YYEEEE. Trimming pared 5 bases from V and 3 bases from J, leaving 14 bases between. CDR3 coding DNA: TGTGCCAGCAGGTCCTGGGGAACAGACTATGGCTACACCTTC. Translating it yields CASRSWGTDYGYTF.

The gene calls are TRBV5-1 and TRBJ2-1; no definite D call. Germline V lookup: CDR1 SGHRS, CDR2 YFSETQ. V lost 1 base to trimming and J lost 9 bases, with 8 bases between them. CDR3 length: 12 amino acids. CDR3 bases: TGCGCCAGCAGCTTGTTGGGCAGTGAGCAGTTCTTC. It yields the protein CASSLLGSEQFF.

The chain recombines TRBV6-1 with TRBJ2-3; 8 positions agree with TRBD2. This CDR3 is built from 15 residues. V was pared by 3 bases and J by 0 bases, with 2 bases of the junction left unmatched. The germline gives CDR1 MNHNS, CDR2 SASEGT. The CDR3 bases are TGTGCCAGCAGTGACGTAGCGGGAAGCACAGATACGCAGTATTTT. Amino acids: CASSDVAGSTDTQYF.

V usage is TRBV24-1 and J usage is TRBJ2-3, with D hard to call. This CDR3 has 12 amino acids. The V gene's germline CDR1 is KGHDR and CDR2 SFDVKD. Trimming pared 1 base from V and 10 bases from J, leaving 8 bases between. CDR3 nucleotides: TGTGCCACCAGTGATTTTGTGAGCCCGCAGTATTTT. It encodes CATSDFVSPQYF.

This clonotype has only a few counts. V is TRBV27 and J is TRBJ2-4; D is unresolved. In germline, CDR1 is MNHEY, CDR2 SMNVEV (reference sequence). CDR3 length: 16 residues. V shed 4 bases and J shed 0 bases, with 13 bases lying between them. CDR3 region: CASSSPSKLAKNIQYF. The CDR3 bases are TGTGCCAGCAGTTCGCCCAGTAAACTAGCCAAAAACATTCAGTACTTC.

The sample holds a few counts of this clonotype. This chain connects TRBV12-3 or TRBV12-4 to TRBJ2-7; possibly TRBD2 for D (6 bases). The CDR3 length is 15 residues. V lost 2 bases to trimming and J lost 0 bases, with 11 bases between them. DNA of the CDR3: TGTGCCAGCAGTTTAAGGCCGGGAGCCTCCTACGAGCAGTACTTC. Its protein is CASSLRPGASYEQYF.

This sequence joins TRBV9 and TRBJ2-2, with D unresolved. The germline V gene encodes CDR1 SGDLS and CDR2 YYNGEE. The ends were cut back, 4 bases at V and 0 bases at J, with 16 bases in the middle. The CDR3 is 17 amino acids. The CDR3 region has the DNA TGTGCCAGCAGCTCCGTTCTTCAGAGACCGAACACCGGGGAGCTGTTTTTT. Encoded protein: CASSSVLQRPNTGELFF.

This clonotype was recorded only once. This chain links TRBV29-1 with TRBJ2-1, with unresolved D. The germline V gene has CDR1 SQVTM and CDR2 ANQGSEA. CDR3 length: 14 amino acids. Trimming shortened V by 5 bases and J by 2 bases, and 13 bases separated the two germline ends. CDR3 sequence reads: CSVLDMRTYNEQFF. In DNA, the CDR3 is TGCAGCGTTTTAGATATGCGGACCTACAATGAGCAGTTCTTC.

Many counts were recorded for this clonotype. This chain connects TRBV6-1 to TRBJ2-3; weak D call: TRBD2 (5 bases). Germline V gene data show CDR1 as MNHNS and CDR2 as SASEGT. The V end lost 8 bases, the J end lost 3 bases, and 12 bases lay between the germline ends. The CDR3 is 13 amino acids. CDR3 sequence reads: CASWGRRTDTQYF. In nucleotides, the CDR3 is TGTGCCAGCTGGGGTAGGAGGACAGATACGCAGTATTTT.

This chain joins TRBV9 and TRBJ2-2; maybe TRBD2 (5 bases). The germline gives CDR1 SGDLS, CDR2 YYNGEE. The CDR3 spans 15 residues. V was cut by 0 bases and J by 5 bases, with 11 bases left in between. The CDR3 region is CASSVGASWTGELFF. The CDR3 DNA follows: TGTGCCAGCAGCGTAGGGGCTAGCTGGACCGGGGAGCTGTTTTTT.

This rearrangement joins TRBV9 to TRBJ2-7; TRBD2 matches at 12 bases. The CDR3 has 15 residues. V shed 3 bases and J 4 bases; nucleotides not matched to a gene: 5. Germline loops: CDR1 SGDLS, CDR2 YYNGEE. The CDR3 sequence: CASSDELAGGYEQYF. The CDR3 bases are TGTGCCAGCAGCGACGAACTAGCGGGGGGATACGAGCAGTACTTC. Full variable domain (missing parts from reference TRBV9 and TRBJ2-7): DSGVTQTPKHLITATGQRVTLRCSPRSGDLSVYWYQQSLDQGLQFLIQYYNGEERAKGNILERFSAQQFPDLHSELNLSSLELGDSALYFCASSDELAGGYEQYFGPGTRLTVT.

The genes are TRBV7-2 and TRBJ2-3; D is ambiguous. CDR1 and CDR2 from the germline V gene are SGHTA and FQGNSA. Between the trimmed V and J ends, which lost 6 bases and 5 bases, there was a span of 12 bases. This CDR3 region has 13 residues. The CDR3 here is CASSGYWVDTQYF. The CDR3 DNA is TGTGCCAGCAGTGGGTATTGGGTAGATACGCAGTATTTT.

For this clonotype: The junction and the germline gene differ at one end; a read error may be behind it. The rearrangement uses TRBV7-9 and TRBJ2-3; a weak D match, TRBD2 (6 bases). Germline CDR1 reads SEHNR; CDR2 reads FQNEAQ (reference sequence). The CDR3 is made up of 12 amino acids. CDR3 loop: CASSLTGAWGDF. Here the CDR3 DNA reads TGTGCCAGCAGCTTGACGGGAGCGTGGGGTGACTTT.

This clonotype was found a few times. The rearrangement links TRBV30 to TRBJ2-1, with 8 nucleotides matching TRBD2. Looked up from germline, CDR1 is GTSNPN and CDR2 is SVGIG (reference sequence). Trimming removed 0 bases from V and 10 bases from J; junction bases left unmatched: 5. The CDR3 has 13 residues. CDR3 in DNA: TGTGCCTGGAGTGTAGGGACTAGGAGGGAGCAGTTCTTC. Protein product: CAWSVGTRREQFF.

The sample holds a few counts of this clonotype. J is TRBJ2-1 and V is TRBV6-2 or TRBV6-3, with 7 bases identical to TRBD1. Germline-derived CDR1 and CDR2 are MNHEY and SVGEGT. Unmatched junction bases numbered 10, after V lost 11 bases and J lost 0 bases. This CDR3 region has 15 residues. DNA for the CDR3: TGTGCCGGATCCAGGGGACAGAGCTCCTACAATGAGCAGTTCTTC. It encodes CAGSRGQSSYNEQFF.

This chain uses TRBV5-1 with TRBJ2-3, with 10 bases identical to TRBD2. Germline CDR1 SGHRS, CDR2 YFSETQ. With 2 bases clipped from V and 0 bases from J, the junction kept 12 bases outside the gene matches. The CDR3 consists of 19 residues. The CDR3 protein is CASSFAPSLAGDSTDTQYF. CDR3 nucleotide sequence: TGCGCCAGCAGCTTCGCCCCCTCTCTAGCGGGGGACAGCACAGATACGCAGTATTTT.

The rearrangement uses TRBV18 and TRBJ2-3; 9 bases line up with TRBD2. CDR3 length: 16 amino acids. CDR1 and CDR2 from the germline V gene are KGHSH and LQKENI. Unmatched junction bases numbered 5, after V lost 3 bases and J lost 1 base. CDR3 in amino acids: CASSPGTSIGTDTQYF. The CDR3 DNA is TGTGCCAGCTCACCGGGGACTAGCATCGGCACAGATACGCAGTATTTT.

There are a few counts of this clonotype. The chain carries TRBV30 and TRBJ2-2; D is ambiguous. There are 14 residues in the CDR3. Trimming stripped 0 bases from V and 1 base from J, with 6 bases between. Germline V gene data show CDR1 as GTSNPN and CDR2 as SVGIG (reference sequence). The CDR3, as DNA: TGTGCCTGGAGTGTATCCCAGAACACCGGGGAGCTGTTTTTT. Its translation is CAWSVSQNTGELFF.

This clonotype was counted at least ten times. Here the CDR3 reads CASSFLGGGPYEQFF. CDR3 sequence (DNA): TGTGCCAGCAGTTTTCTGGGGGGGGGCCCTTATGAGCAGTTCTTC. The rearrangement links TRBV28 to TRBJ2-1; the D gene is possibly TRBD2 (7 bases). V was pared by 3 bases and J by 8 bases, with 17 bases between. Germline CDR1 is MDHEN and CDR2 is SYDVKM. CDR3 size: 15 residues.

The genes are TRBV7-8 and TRBJ2-3; 11 bases match TRBD2. From germline, CDR1 is SGHVS and CDR2 FQNEAQ. J gave up 5 bases and V 0 bases, and 1 base lay outside the gene matches. The CDR3 is 15 residues long. CDR3 in DNA: TGTGCCAGCAGCTTAGCAGGGACTAGCGGAGATACGCAGTATTTT. Its protein product is CASSLAGTSGDTQYF.

This clonotype was seen a few times. The chain couples TRBV27 to TRBJ1-1; unclear D gene. Trimming took off 1 base at V and 1 base at J, with 10 bases between the two ends. Germline V gives CDR1 MNHEY, CDR2 SMNVEV (reference sequence). This CDR3 comprises 15 residues. Written as DNA, the CDR3 is TGTGCCAGCAGTTTATTTCAGAGCCCGAACACTGAAGCTTTCTTT. Translation: CASSLFQSPNTEAFF.

This clonotype has more than one count but fewer than ten. V gene TRBV6-2 or TRBV6-3 combines with J gene TRBJ2-7, with TRBD1 as a possible D gene (6 bases). This CDR3 spans 16 amino acids. From germline, CDR1 is MNHEY and CDR2 SVGEGT. V was trimmed by 0 bases and J by 3 bases, leaving 15 bases between them. The CDR3 region is CASSYSHLRGGYEQYF. As DNA, the CDR3 is TGTGCCAGCAGTTACTCCCACCTCCGAGGGGGCTACGAGCAGTACTTC.

The CDR3 DNA sequence: TGTGCCAGCTCACAGCTCTCTGGGGCCAACGTCCTGACTTTC. Its translation is CASSQLSGANVLTF. V and J are TRBV2 and TRBJ2-6; no clear D. Trimming cost V 8 bases and J 0 bases, with 8 bases left between them. The CDR3 extends over 14 amino acids. Germline-derived CDR1 and CDR2 are SNHLY and FYNNEI.

Note on this clonotype: This may come from a read error, since a much larger clone is one base off. This chain links TRBV7-2 with TRBJ2-7, with D possibly being TRBD2 (6 bases). The CDR3 length is 15 residues. Looked up from germline, CDR1 is SGHTA and CDR2 is FQGNSA. V was clipped by 3 bases and J by 4 bases, with 16 bases between them. The chain's CDR3 is CASSFGMGGGYEQYF. The CDR3 coding sequence is TGTGCCAGCAGCTTTGGAATGGGAGGCGGGTACGAGCAGTACTTC.

On this clonotype itself: A junction end diverges from the germline sequence, so it may reflect a read error. The chain combines TRBV2 with TRBJ2-1; 13 nucleotides line up with TRBD2. CDR1 and CDR2 (germline): SNHLY, FYNNEI. CDR3 length equals 18 residues. The CDR3 DNA reads TGTGCCATCAGTTTAGCCCCCGGGACTAGCGGGGACGACAATGAGCAGTTCTTC. Residues: CAISLAPGTSGDDNEQFF.

This clonotype was found many times. The J gene is TRBJ2-3, the V gene TRBV5-5; D is undetermined. The CDR3 is 14 amino acids. The germline V gene has CDR1 SGHKS and CDR2 YYEKEE (reference sequence). V was shortened by 7 bases and J by 3 bases, with 15 bases between the two germline ends. In DNA, the CDR3 is TGTGCCAGCCATTCCCCAGTTCGGACAGATACGCAGTATTTT. Protein product: CASHSPVRTDTQYF.

The rearrangement links TRBV6-5 to TRBJ2-3; D possibly matches TRBD1 or TRBD2 (6 bases each). Germline loops: CDR1 MNHEY, CDR2 SVGAGI. Trimming left V 2 bases short and J 6 bases short, with 15 bases between. This CDR3 comprises 15 residues. CDR3 sequence reads: CASSYLEGGGDTQYF. Here the CDR3 DNA reads TGTGCCAGCAGTTACCTAGAGGGGGGAGGCGATACGCAGTATTTT.